Presented here are 22 T cell receptor beta chains from one specimen sequenced in a study of blood T cell repertoires in COVID-19. Produced via immunoSEQ multiplex PCR; TCRdb's table is partial and in-frame only. This table holds 35,000 to 45,000 clones, around 90% found once. Sequencing was performed on peripheral blood. These receptors were taken from a man aged 55 to 70 with acute or convalescent COVID-19.

The V call is TRBV29-1, the J call TRBJ2-2; a possible D gene is TRBD2 (5 bases). The CDR3 totals 14 residues. Germline V lookup: CDR1 SQVTM, CDR2 ANQGSEA. V was cut by 7 bases and J by 4 bases, with 16 bases left in between. The DNA of the CDR3 is TGCAGCGCCCAACGGGGAGCTGGCACCGGGGAGCTGTTTTTT. This translates into CSAQRGAGTGELFF.

V gene TRBV6-1 combines with J gene TRBJ2-7, with a weak D call TRBD1 (6 bases). CDR1 is MNHNS, CDR2 SASEGT, per germline. This CDR3 has 15 amino acids. V was clipped by 1 base and J by 2 bases, with 12 bases between them. The CDR3 nucleotides read TGTGCCAGCAGTGAAGGGAATTACAGGGCCTACGAGCAGTACGTC. Translating it yields CASSEGNYRAYEQYV.

This sequence joins TRBV24-1 and TRBJ1-4; 8 bases agree with TRBD1. The CDR3 has 15 residues. Germline CDR1 and CDR2: KGHDR and SFDVKD. Trimming removed 7 bases from V and 8 bases from J; junction bases left unmatched: 11. Here the CDR3 reads CATSSPQGAGEKLFF. CDR3 in DNA: TGTGCCACCAGCTCCCCGCAGGGGGCGGGAGAAAAACTGTTTTTT.

The gene calls are TRBV5-1 and TRBJ1-1, with 10 bases identical to TRBD1. Trimming at V came to 5 bases and at J to 1 base, leaving 5 bases not matched to a gene. This CDR3 has 15 amino acids. Germline V gene data show CDR1 as SGHRS and CDR2 as YFSETQ. CDR3 region: CASSRRQGANTEAFF. The CDR3 nucleotides are TGCGCCAGCAGTAGGAGACAGGGGGCGAACACTGAAGCTTTCTTT.

This clone was detected only once. V is TRBV5-1 and J is TRBJ2-3; TRBD2 is a possible D gene (6 bases). Trimming took off 6 bases at V and 1 base at J, with 12 bases between the two ends. CDR3 size: 14 residues. The germline V gene encodes CDR1 SGHRS and CDR2 YFSETQ. The DNA of the CDR3 is TGCGCCAGCACAGCGGGTAGTCGCACAGATACGCAGTATTTT. The encoded protein is CASTAGSRTDTQYF.

The chain employs TRBV3-1 (or the pseudogene TRBV3-2) and TRBJ2-7; tentatively, D is TRBD1 (6 bases). This CDR3 has 12 residues. The germline V gene encodes CDR1 LGHDT and CDR2 YNNKEL (reference sequence). Trimming removed 9 bases from V and 3 bases from J, with 12 bases in between. CDR3 region: CASQDSNYEQYF. CDR3 bases: TGTGCCAGTCAGGACAGTAACTACGAGCAGTACTTC.

The rearrangement joins TRBV6-6 to TRBJ1-1; D is possibly TRBD1 (6 bases). The CDR3 covers 15 residues. V was pared by 6 bases and J by 0 bases, with 14 bases between. In germline, CDR1 is MNHNY, CDR2 SVGAGI (reference sequence). The CDR3 sequence: CASRTPQGMNTEAFF. In DNA form, the CDR3 reads TGTGCCAGCAGAACCCCCCAGGGGATGAACACTGAAGCTTTCTTT.

This chain links TRBV5-1 with TRBJ2-7; TRBD1 matches at 7 bases. The junction had 11 bases not matched to a gene; V was cut back by 3 bases and J by 5 bases. The CDR3 covers 15 residues. Per the germline V gene, CDR1 is SGHRS and CDR2 is YFSETQ. In DNA form, the CDR3 reads TGCGCCAGCAGCTCTTCTCCGGGACAGAATAACGAGCAGTACTTC. Translation: CASSSSPGQNNEQYF.

This chain links TRBV7-6 with TRBJ2-1, with a weak D call TRBD2 (6 bases). The germline gives CDR1 SGHVS, CDR2 FNYEAQ. Trimming cost V 2 bases and J 15 bases, with 20 bases left between them. The length of the CDR3 is 14 residues. CDR3 bases: TGTGCCAGCAGCTTAAGGGTGGGAGGAGCTAGGCGGTTCTTC. Protein: CASSLRVGGARRFF.

The chain recombines TRBV5-1 with TRBJ2-7; D is possibly TRBD1 (6 bases). Germline CDR1 is SGHRS and CDR2 is YFSETQ. The CDR3 has 14 residues. V lost 0 bases and J lost 5, with 12 bases in between. This CDR3 reads CASSLEQGTDEQYF. CDR3 nucleotides: TGCGCCAGCAGCTTGGAACAGGGTACCGACGAGCAGTACTTC.

This chain links TRBV18 with TRBJ2-3; TRBD1 aligns across 11 bases. CDR1 is KGHSH, CDR2 LQKENI, per germline. This CDR3 contains 15 residues. Trimming removed 6 bases from V and 7 bases from J; junction bases left unmatched: 9. The CDR3 DNA sequence: TGTGCCAGCTCGGGAGGGACAGGGGGTCGAAATACGCAGTATTTT. It specifies CASSGGTGGRNTQYF.

The chain employs TRBV27 and TRBJ2-5, with 8 nucleotides matching TRBD1. Germline lookup yields CDR1 MNHEY and CDR2 SMNVEV (reference sequence). V gave up 4 bases and J gave up 7 bases; unmatched junction bases: 14. CDR3 length: 16 amino acids. The chain's CDR3 is CASSYPPGTGVSTQYF. CDR3 DNA sequence: TGTGCCAGCAGTTACCCTCCCGGGACAGGCGTTTCGACCCAGTACTTC.

The J gene is TRBJ1-2, the V gene TRBV5-4; a weak D match, TRBD1 (6 bases). This CDR3 is built from 13 residues. In germline, CDR1 is SGHNT, CDR2 YYREEE (reference sequence). The V and J ends lost 4 bases and 8 bases respectively, with 15 bases between them. The CDR3 protein is CASSPTGNDGYTF. The CDR3 nucleotides are TGTGCCAGCAGCCCTACAGGGAACGACGGCTACACCTTC.

V and J are TRBV29-1 and TRBJ1-1, with 7 nucleotides matching TRBD1. The ends lost 7 bases at V and 5 bases at J; junction bases unmatched: 7. Germline V gene lookup returns CDR1 SQVTM and CDR2 ANQGSEA. The CDR3 sequence is 12 residues long. The CDR3 nucleotides are TGCAGCGCTACAGGGGATGTTACTGAAGCTTTCTTT. Its translation: CSATGDVTEAFF.

The chain combines TRBV29-1 with TRBJ2-3; 7 bases are a match to TRBD1. Germline loops: CDR1 SQVTM, CDR2 ANQGSEA. The CDR3 contains 14 residues. V was pared by 5 bases and J by 2 bases, with 7 bases of the junction left unmatched. CDR3 DNA: TGCAGCGTTAATTGGGGACAGAACACAGATACGCAGTATTTT. This translates into CSVNWGQNTDTQYF.

The V call is TRBV4-2, the J call TRBJ2-2; 8 nucleotides agree with TRBD2. The length of the CDR3 is 17 residues. Germline-derived CDR1 and CDR2 are LGHNA and YNFKEQ. V lost 0 bases to trimming and J lost 1 base; unmatched junction nucleotides: 4. CDR3: CASSQDAGGGNTGELFF. The CDR3 region has the DNA TGTGCCAGCAGCCAAGACGCGGGAGGTGGGAACACCGGGGAGCTGTTTTTT.

The CDR3 DNA reads TGCAGCGTTGAAGATCCAGGGCCCTACTCCACCGGGGAGCTGTTTTTT. This encodes CSVEDPGPYSTGELFF. The J gene is TRBJ2-2, the V gene TRBV29-1, with D possibly being TRBD1 (5 bases). The V end was cut by 0 bases, the J end by 4 bases, with 15 bases between. The germline gives CDR1 SQVTM, CDR2 ANQGSEA. This CDR3 has 16 amino acids.

The chain combines TRBV5-1 with TRBJ2-3; the match to TRBD2 covers 9 bases. Germline V gene data show CDR1 as SGHRS and CDR2 as YFSETQ. V lost 0 bases and J lost 4; bases outside the gene matches: 6. The length of the CDR3 is 16 residues. The DNA of the CDR3 is TGCGCCAGCAGCTTGGTAGTTAGCGGGGGTGCAGATACGCAGTATTTT. This translates into CASSLVVSGGADTQYF.

The genes are TRBV18 and TRBJ2-3; weak D call: TRBD2 (5 bases). This CDR3 comprises 19 residues. Germline V gene data show CDR1 as KGHSH and CDR2 as LQKENI. Trimming cost V 1 base and J 2 bases, with 22 bases left between them. CDR3 bases: TGTGCCAGCTCACCACGGAGGAAAGGGTTTGTTCCGTCCACAGATACGCAGTATTTT. Translation: CASSPRRKGFVPSTDTQYF.

The chain links TRBV19 to TRBJ1-1; a possible D gene is TRBD1 (6 bases). The CDR3 has 12 amino acids. The germline gives CDR1 LNHDA, CDR2 SQIVND (reference sequence). Trimming took off 1 base at V and 8 bases at J, with 8 bases between the two ends. CDR3: CASSIVRGEAFF. In DNA form, the CDR3 reads TGTGCCAGTAGTATAGTGAGGGGGGAAGCTTTCTTT.

The genes are TRBV10-3 and TRBJ1-2; TRBD1 agrees at 11 bases. Trimming at V came to 5 bases and at J to 3 bases, leaving 11 bases not matched to a gene. The CDR3 is 17 residues long. From germline, CDR1 is ENHRY and CDR2 SYGVKD. In DNA form, the CDR3 reads TGTGCCATCAGTTCGCCTAATGGACAGGGGGCGGACTATGGCTACACCTTC. Its translation: CAISSPNGQGADYGYTF.

The genes are TRBV11-3 and TRBJ2-2, with D possibly being TRBD2 (6 bases). V was clipped by 0 bases and J by 3 bases, with 11 bases between them. Germline V lookup: CDR1 SGHNT, CDR2 YENEEA. The CDR3 is 16 residues long. CDR3 bases: TGTGCCAGCAGCTTAGATCAGGGAGGTCACACCGGGGAGCTGTTTTTT. It specifies CASSLDQGGHTGELFF.